This T cell receptor beta chain appears in the sequencing data of a study of shared clonotypes between healthy human individuals. Whole-study context: A couple of women and a few men aged 18 to 49 served as donors.

Study results and caveats: A reduction in generation probabilities was seen for non-shared clonotypes relative to those shared by all four donors. The low donor count limited represented genetic and exposure-history diversity.

The V end was cut by 0 bases, the J end by 8 bases, with 16 bases between. The CDR3 loop spans 15 amino acids. Germline CDR1 and CDR2: LNHNV and YYDKDF (reference sequence). To note about this clone: Antigen unknown.

TCRdb's table, derived via immunoSEQ multiplex PCR, lists solely in-frame clones and lacks some. This sample yields roughly 720,000 clones, of which 90% are seen a single time; about a third belongs to the top ten. The chain uses TRBV15 and TRBJ1-2; D gene ambiguous. The sequencing input was memory CD8+ T cells from PBMCs. Subset of the sample: CD45RO+ cells pooled with CCR7-negative TemRA cells. The clonotype comes from a man younger than 35 in good health. Some clones in this sample may be carry-over from other donors' samples. CDR3 DNA: TGTGCCACCAGCAGAGATCTAGACCCGAAGGAGGGCTACACCTTC. Translation gives CATSRDLDPKEGYTF.